The clone carrying this T cell receptor beta chain was observed many times. Constant-segment primers were used for 5'RACE, and the resulting TCR alpha and TCR beta cDNA libraries carried sample barcodes and UMIs. Each CDR3 protein gets one entry after TCRdb re-called the 5' RACE reads with MiXCR. The table lists 280,000 or so distinct CDR3 sequences, more than 15% of them singletons. Germline CDR1 and CDR2: SGHRS and YFSETQ. Trimming pared 0 bases from V and 3 bases from J, leaving 9 bases between. This CDR3 is 15 amino acids long. These data are taken from a study of T-cell memory formation after mild COVID-19.

The chain uses TRBV5-1 and TRBJ2-2, with D possibly TRBD1 on 6 matching bases. Sequencing was carried out using PBMCs or a T cell subset sorted from them (not recorded which). This TCR was sampled from a man aged 18 to 29 who had mild COVID-19 (a few samples of this study predate the infection). Cell type and time point are not known. CDR3 DNA: TGCGCCAGCAGCTTGGTTTCAGGGGACACCGGGGAGCTGTTTTTT. It is translated as CASSLVSGDTGELFF.